This is a list of T cell receptor beta chains from one sample in a study of T cell repertoires in cytomegalovirus infection. TCRdb called the reads again in MiXCR, with one record for every CDR3 protein. The sample records about 140,000 distinct CDR3 sequences, approximately 5.9% being singletons. Sequencing was performed on PBMCs. Receptor source: a human donor in good health (CMV status not recorded). Some clones in this sample may be carry-over from other donors' samples. CDR3s include the opening cysteine and the closing phenylalanine or tryptophan. D genes are given only for firm matches. Only some rows state a clone size, as once, few, many or a class for expanded clones.

J: TRBJ1-2
D: .
V: TRBV7-9
size: many
DNA: TGTGCCAGCAGTTCCATGACTAGTTCCGCTGGCTACACCTTC
CDR3: CASSSMTSSAGYTF

J: TRBJ2-7
D: TRBD1
V: TRBV5-1
size: few
DNA: TGCGCCAGCAGGGAAAGACAGGGGATTTGGGAGCAGTACTTC
CDR3: CASRERQGIWEQYF

J: TRBJ1-4
D: TRBD1
V: TRBV7-9
size: many
DNA: TGTGCCAGCAGCCAGGGACAGATGAATGAAAAACTGTTTTTT
CDR3: CASSQGQMNEKLFF

J: TRBJ2-5
D: TRBD2
V: TRBV28
size: .
DNA: TGTGCCAGCAGTTTAGAACTAGCGGGACCGCAGGGGACCCAGTACTTC
CDR3: CASSLELAGPQGTQYF

J: TRBJ2-2
D: TRBD1
V: TRBV6-2/TRBV6-3
size: many
DNA: TGTGCCAGCAGCGGGACAGGGGTTTTTGAGGAGCTGTTTTTT
CDR3: CASSGTGVFEELFF

J: TRBJ1-3
D: .
V: TRBV6-6
size: many
DNA: TGTGCCAGCAGTTACCCGAGAGAAATACAGGCGAGATCTGGAAACACCATATATTTT
CDR3: CASSYPREIQARSGNTIYF

J: TRBJ1-2
D: TRBD1
V: TRBV5-4
size: many
DNA: TGTGCCAGCAGCCCGGGACCGGGACAGGGTATAGGTCCGCGCGGTTACACCTTC
CDR3: CASSPGPGQGIGPRGYTF

J: TRBJ1-3
D: .
V: TRBV29-1
size: .
DNA: TGCAGCGTTGAACTAGGGTTCGGAAACACCATATATTTT
CDR3: CSVELGFGNTIYF

J: TRBJ1-1
D: .
V: TRBV5-4
size: many
DNA: TGTGCCAGCAGCTTGTCTAGGGGACGGAGCGGGGTTTCTGAAGCTTTCTTT
CDR3: CASSLSRGRSGVSEAFF

J: TRBJ1-1
D: .
V: TRBV6-2/TRBV6-3
size: few
DNA: TGTGCCAGCAGACCCCCGGGACTTAGGAACACTGAAGCTTTCTTT
CDR3: CASRPPGLRNTEAFF

J: TRBJ1-3
D: .
V: TRBV9
size: .
DNA: TGTGCCAGCAGCGTAGGCCGATCGTACTCTGGAAACACCATATATTTT
CDR3: CASSVGRSYSGNTIYF

J: TRBJ2-1
D: .
V: TRBV10-3
size: many
DNA: TGTGCCATCACGTCCGGGATCCCCTACAATGAGCAGTTCTTC
CDR3: CAITSGIPYNEQFF

J: TRBJ2-3
D: TRBD2
V: TRBV5-4
size: many
DNA: TGTGCCAGCAGCTTCCTAGCGGGGCGGAGCACAGATACGCAGTATTTT
CDR3: CASSFLAGRSTDTQYF

J: TRBJ2-2
D: TRBD1
V: TRBV7-3
size: many
DNA: TGTGCCAGCAGCGACAGGGGGTATACCGGGGAGCTGTTTTTT
CDR3: CASSDRGYTGELFF

J: TRBJ2-2
D: .
V: TRBV11-3
size: few
DNA: TGTGCCAGCAGCCCTGGGGCCATAGGGCGTAACACCGGGGAGCTGTTTTTT
CDR3: CASSPGAIGRNTGELFF

J: TRBJ1-5
D: TRBD1
V: TRBV7-2
size: many
DNA: TGTGCCAGCAGCTCTGGACAGGAATACAATCAGCCCCAGCATTTT
CDR3: CASSSGQEYNQPQHF

J: TRBJ2-7
D: .
V: TRBV5-1
size: .
DNA: TGCGCCAGCAGCATGAGGGGGGCGCCCCGAGAGATCCACGAGCAGTACTTC
CDR3: CASSMRGAPREIHEQYF

J: TRBJ2-5
D: TRBD2
V: TRBV29-1
size: few
DNA: TGCAGCGTTGAAGCAGCCCCTAGCGGGGGGATAGAGACCCAGTACTTC
CDR3: CSVEAAPSGGIETQYF

J: TRBJ1-6
D: .
V: TRBV2
size: many
DNA: TGTGCCAGCAGGGTGGAATCACCCCTCCACTTT
CDR3: CASRVESPLHF

J: TRBJ2-1
D: TRBD2
V: TRBV7-2
size: .
DNA: TGTGCCAGCAGCGCCGTCCTCGGGGGGGGATTCTACAATGAGCAGTTCTTC
CDR3: CASSAVLGGGFYNEQFF

J: TRBJ1-4
D: .
V: TRBV20-1
size: many
DNA: TGCAGTGCTAGGCCTGTAGCGAATGAAAAACTGTTTTTT
CDR3: CSARPVANEKLFF

J: TRBJ2-6
D: .
V: TRBV28
size: many
DNA: TGTGCCACCCTACCCCTTACCCGGGCTGGGGCCAACGTCCTGACTTTC
CDR3: CATLPLTRAGANVLTF

J: TRBJ2-1
D: .
V: TRBV4-1
size: many
DNA: TGCGCCAGCAGCCAAGAGGAGGGATATGAGCAGTTCTTC
CDR3: CASSQEEGYEQFF

J: TRBJ2-7
D: TRBD1
V: TRBV28
size: many
DNA: TGTGCCAGCAGCTTTACGGACAGGGTCCACGAGCAGTACTTC
CDR3: CASSFTDRVHEQYF

J: TRBJ2-5
D: TRBD1
V: TRBV28
size: many
DNA: TGTGCCAGCAGTTTACCTCCGGGACAGGGGCATAAGTACTTC
CDR3: CASSLPPGQGHKYF

J: TRBJ2-6
D: .
V: TRBV10-1
size: few
DNA: TGCGCCAGCAGTGATTGGGCCTTAGTCCTCTCTGGGGCCAACGTCCTGACTTTC
CDR3: CASSDWALVLSGANVLTF

J: TRBJ2-2
D: TRBD2
V: TRBV9
size: .
DNA: TGTGCCAGCAGCCGGGGACTAGCGGTGAACACCGGGGAGCTGTTTTTT
CDR3: CASSRGLAVNTGELFF

J: TRBJ2-4
D: TRBD1
V: TRBV4-1
size: many
DNA: TGCGCCAGCAGCCAAGTGGACAGGGAAAAAAACATTCAGTACTTC
CDR3: CASSQVDREKNIQYF

J: TRBJ2-1
D: .
V: TRBV7-2
size: many
DNA: TGTGCCAGCCGGGAAGGGGGAGCTTTTAACAATGAGCAGTTCTTC
CDR3: CASREGGAFNNEQFF

J: TRBJ2-3
D: TRBD1
V: TRBV25-1
size: many
DNA: TGTGCCAGCAGTGAATCGTCCGGGACAGGGAAGGGCACAGATACGCAGTATTTT
CDR3: CASSESSGTGKGTDTQYF

J: TRBJ2-3
D: .
V: TRBV29-1
size: .
DNA: TGCAGCGTTGAAGGTCCGGGGGCCGTGGGGAATACGCAGTATTTT
CDR3: CSVEGPGAVGNTQYF

J: TRBJ2-3
D: TRBD2
V: TRBV7-2
size: many
DNA: TGTGCCAGCAGCTTAGATAGCGGGGGAAGCACAGATACGCAGTATTTT
CDR3: CASSLDSGGSTDTQYF

J: TRBJ1-4
D: .
V: TRBV20-1
size: few
DNA: TGCAGTGCCCAACATGGGGGTAATGAAAAACTGTTTTTT
CDR3: CSAQHGGNEKLFF

J: TRBJ2-5
D: .
V: TRBV7-6
size: many
DNA: TGTGCCAGCAGCTTTGGGGCCGTGGAGACCCAGTACTTC
CDR3: CASSFGAVETQYF

J: TRBJ2-1
D: .
V: TRBV5-1
size: .
DNA: TGCGCCAGCAGCTTGGGTCAGGGGGGCTCCTACAATGAGCAGTTCTTC
CDR3: CASSLGQGGSYNEQFF

J: TRBJ1-2
D: .
V: TRBV20-1
size: few
DNA: TGCAGTGCTAGAGATCGGAGGACTAACTATGGCTACACCTTC
CDR3: CSARDRRTNYGYTF

J: TRBJ1-1
D: .
V: TRBV4-3
size: many
DNA: TGCGCCAGCAGCCCGACGGGGGCGGCAAACACTGAAGCTTTCTTT
CDR3: CASSPTGAANTEAFF

J: TRBJ1-1
D: .
V: TRBV3-1
size: many
DNA: TGTGCCAGCCTTTCGGCCGGGGGCACTGAAGCTTTCTTT
CDR3: CASLSAGGTEAFF

J: TRBJ2-5
D: .
V: TRBV20-1
size: .
DNA: TGCAGTGCAACCGACAGGCCTGCAGAGACCCAGTACTTC
CDR3: CSATDRPAETQYF

J: TRBJ2-7
D: TRBD1
V: TRBV28
size: many
DNA: TGTGCCAGCAGTGCCCCGACCGGGACAGCCTACGAGCAGTACTTC
CDR3: CASSAPTGTAYEQYF

J: TRBJ2-1
D: .
V: TRBV2
size: many
DNA: TGTGCCAGCAGAGACGACAGACGCTCCTACAATGAGCAGTTCTTC
CDR3: CASRDDRRSYNEQFF

J: TRBJ2-2
D: .
V: TRBV7-9
size: .
DNA: TGTGTCAGCAGCCTCCCATCTGGGGAGCTGTTTTTT
CDR3: CVSSLPSGELFF

J: TRBJ2-7
D: TRBD1
V: TRBV7-4
size: few
DNA: TGTGCCAGCAGCCAATCCGGGACAGTCGAGCAGTACTTC
CDR3: CASSQSGTVEQYF

J: TRBJ2-3
D: .
V: TRBV29-1
size: .
DNA: TGCAGCGTTGAAGAGAACACAGATACGCAGTATTTT
CDR3: CSVEENTDTQYF

J: TRBJ2-5
D: TRBD2
V: TRBV7-2
size: many
DNA: TGTGCCAGCAGCCTTCGGAGAGCGGGGGGAGAGACCCAGTACTTC
CDR3: CASSLRRAGGETQYF

J: TRBJ1-3
D: TRBD1
V: TRBV28
size: .
DNA: TGTGCCAGCAGTCTAACCGGGACAGAATTACTCAGTGGAAACACCATATATTTT
CDR3: CASSLTGTELLSGNTIYF

J: TRBJ2-1
D: .
V: TRBV28
size: many
DNA: TGTGCCAGCGCGCGGGGGCAGCCGCGGAATGAGCAGTTCTTC
CDR3: CASARGQPRNEQFF

J: TRBJ2-2
D: .
V: TRBV7-2
size: many
DNA: TGTGCCAGCAGCTTGCACGGGGAGCTGTTTTTT
CDR3: CASSLHGELFF

J: TRBJ2-5
D: TRBD2
V: TRBV29-1
size: many
DNA: TGCAGCGTGGGCGGGGGGCTGCAAGAGACCCAGTACTTC
CDR3: CSVGGGLQETQYF

J: TRBJ1-2
D: .
V: TRBV27
size: many
DNA: TGTGCCAGCAGTTTATCTACGGGTAACTTCTATGGCTACACCTTC
CDR3: CASSLSTGNFYGYTF

J: TRBJ2-1
D: .
V: TRBV7-2
size: many
DNA: TGTGCCAGCAGCCTGCGCGGAGGTACGGGGGGCTCAATCGAGCAGTTCTTC
CDR3: CASSLRGGTGGSIEQFF

J: TRBJ1-1
D: .
V: TRBV7-6
size: .
DNA: TGTGCCAGCAGCCTCTCCGTTACGGGTGGCACTGAAGCTTTCTTT
CDR3: CASSLSVTGGTEAFF

J: TRBJ2-5
D: .
V: TRBV29-1
size: few
DNA: TGCAGCGTCGGACTTAGCGGCGAGACCCAGTACTTC
CDR3: CSVGLSGETQYF